Sequencing of this T cell receptor (beta chain) was carried out in a study of molecular identifiers for immune sequencing clone quantification. This clonotype turned up a few times. TCRdb used MiXCR to reprocess the PCR reads, holding one entry per CDR3 protein. The profile shows nearly 650,000 distinct CDR3 sequences, about 25% of them singletons. After removal of 2 bases from V and 7 bases from J, the junction contained 7 bases not matched to a gene. Looked up from germline, CDR1 is GTSNPN and CDR2 is SVGIG (reference sequence). This CDR3 is 13 amino acids long. The V gene is TRBV30, the J gene TRBJ1-1; 7 nucleotides align to TRBD1. The receptor was derived from a human donor in good health. Some libraries in this study had Jurkat cell RNA spiked in. Sample: naive CD8+ T cells from blood, with Jurkat cell RNA spiked in. Stated subset: FACS-sorted CD8+CD4-CCR7+CD45RA+ naive T cells. CDR3 sequence (DNA): TGTGCCTGGAGTTCCCGACAGGGCGGTGAAGCTTTCTTT. This encodes CAWSSRQGGEAFF.